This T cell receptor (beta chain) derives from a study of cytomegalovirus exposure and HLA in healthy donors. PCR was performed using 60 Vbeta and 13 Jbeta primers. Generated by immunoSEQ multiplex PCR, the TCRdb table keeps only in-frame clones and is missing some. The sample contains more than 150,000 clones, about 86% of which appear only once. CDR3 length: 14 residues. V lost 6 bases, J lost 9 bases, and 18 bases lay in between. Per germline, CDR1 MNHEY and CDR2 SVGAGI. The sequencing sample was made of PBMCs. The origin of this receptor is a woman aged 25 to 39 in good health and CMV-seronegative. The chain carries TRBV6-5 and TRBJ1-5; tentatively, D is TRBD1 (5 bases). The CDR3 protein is CASSVARDAPPQHF. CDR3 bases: TGTGCCAGCAGCGTAGCCAGGGATGCACCGCCCCAGCATTTT.